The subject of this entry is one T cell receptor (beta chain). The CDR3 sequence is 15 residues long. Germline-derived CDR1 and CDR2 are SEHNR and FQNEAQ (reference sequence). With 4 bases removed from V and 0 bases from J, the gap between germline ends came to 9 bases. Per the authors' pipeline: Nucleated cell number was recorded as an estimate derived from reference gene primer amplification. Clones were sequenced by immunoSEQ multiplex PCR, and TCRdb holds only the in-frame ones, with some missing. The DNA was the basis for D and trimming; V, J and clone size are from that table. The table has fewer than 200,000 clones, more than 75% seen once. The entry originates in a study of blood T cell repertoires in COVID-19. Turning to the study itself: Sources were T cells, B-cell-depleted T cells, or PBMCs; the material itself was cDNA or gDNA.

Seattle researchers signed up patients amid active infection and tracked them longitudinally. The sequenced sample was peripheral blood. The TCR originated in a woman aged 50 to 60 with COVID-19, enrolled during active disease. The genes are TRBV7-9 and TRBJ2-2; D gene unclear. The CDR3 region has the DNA TGTGCCAGCAGCTCGATCACGGCGAACACCGGGGAGCTGTTTTTT. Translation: CASSSITANTGELFF.